These T cell receptor beta chains were read from a single sample in a study of lymphopenia after photon versus proton radiotherapy. The assay was immunoSEQ multiplex PCR, and TCRdb's table has in-frame clones only and misses some. The sample yields about 22,000 clones, roughly 91% seen once. The specimen comprised peripheral blood, sampled from a patient treated with proton-based radiotherapy. These receptors all stem from an older man with esophageal cancer. Both conserved end residues are trimmed from each CDR3. The D gene is left open where the match is weak.

>TRBJ1-2|NA|TRBV6-1
ASSEAGTNYGYT
>TRBJ2-7|NA|TRBV7-2
ASSTDSPHGGPYEQY
>TRBJ2-7|NA|TRBV4-1
ASSQGTVTYEQY
>TRBJ2-3|TRBD2|TRBV7-6
ASSLAQAGAVGDTQY
>TRBJ1-3|NA|TRBV7-2
ASSLGGVVSGNTIY
>TRBJ1-4|NA|TRBV29-1
SVVAGEEKLF
>TRBJ2-1|TRBD1|TRBV12-5
ASGLPISRDSHPGQF
>TRBJ2-1|TRBD2|TRBV30
AWSLIAGDSEQF
>TRBJ2-3|NA|TRBV27
ASSFAYSTDTQY
>TRBJ1-1|NA|TRBV19
ASSRGRDTEAF
>TRBJ1-2|TRBD1|TRBV7-2
ASRSWTGARVGYT
>TRBJ1-5|NA|TRBV6-5
ASSAAGSQPQH
>TRBJ1-5|NA|TRBV6-6
ASSRDLNQPQH
>TRBJ2-5|NA|TRBV7-6
ASSLAGGQGETQY
>TRBJ1-1|NA|TRBV6-5
ASSFYTEAF
>TRBJ2-2|TRBD2|TRBV5-1
ASSLAQGGAGELF